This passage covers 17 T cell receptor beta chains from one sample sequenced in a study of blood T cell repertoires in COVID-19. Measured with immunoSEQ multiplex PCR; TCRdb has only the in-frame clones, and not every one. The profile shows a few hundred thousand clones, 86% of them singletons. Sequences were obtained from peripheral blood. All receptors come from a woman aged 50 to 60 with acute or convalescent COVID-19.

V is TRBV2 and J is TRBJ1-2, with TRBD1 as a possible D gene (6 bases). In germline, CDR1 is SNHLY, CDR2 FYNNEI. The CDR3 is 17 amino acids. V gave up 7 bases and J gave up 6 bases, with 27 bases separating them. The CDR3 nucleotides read TGTGCCAGCACCACTGTTTGGGGCACAAGGGGGTTGGATGGCTACACCTTC. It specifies CASTTVWGTRGLDGYTF.

DNA for the CDR3: TGTGCCAGTACTAAGACAGGGGGAGCCTATGGCTACACCTTC. This translates into CASTKTGGAYGYTF. The gene calls are TRBV19 and TRBJ1-2, with TRBD1 identical over 9 bases. Germline-derived CDR1 and CDR2 are LNHDA and SQIVND (reference sequence). The CDR3 totals 14 residues. After removal of 7 bases from V and 4 bases from J, the junction contained 7 bases not matched to a gene.

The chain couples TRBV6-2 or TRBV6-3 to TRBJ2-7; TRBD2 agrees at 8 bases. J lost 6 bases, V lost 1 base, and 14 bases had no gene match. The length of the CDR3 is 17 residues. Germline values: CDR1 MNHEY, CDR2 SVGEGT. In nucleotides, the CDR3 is TGTGCCAGCAGTTACTACCCTTTACTAGCGGCGAGCCCCGAGCAGTACTTC. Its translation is CASSYYPLLAASPEQYF.

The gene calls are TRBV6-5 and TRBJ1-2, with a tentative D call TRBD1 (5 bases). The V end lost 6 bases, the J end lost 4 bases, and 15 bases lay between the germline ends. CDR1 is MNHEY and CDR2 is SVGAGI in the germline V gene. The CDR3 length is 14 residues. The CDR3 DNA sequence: TGTGCCAGCAGCGACAGCGCCCCCCCCTATGGCTACACCTTC. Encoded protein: CASSDSAPPYGYTF.

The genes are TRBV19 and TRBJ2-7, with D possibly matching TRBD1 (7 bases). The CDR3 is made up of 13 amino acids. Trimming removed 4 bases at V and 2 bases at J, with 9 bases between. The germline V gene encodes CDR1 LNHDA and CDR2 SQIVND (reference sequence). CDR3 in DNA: TGTGCCAGTAGTACAGGGGGGCCCTACGAGCAGTACTTC. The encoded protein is CASSTGGPYEQYF.

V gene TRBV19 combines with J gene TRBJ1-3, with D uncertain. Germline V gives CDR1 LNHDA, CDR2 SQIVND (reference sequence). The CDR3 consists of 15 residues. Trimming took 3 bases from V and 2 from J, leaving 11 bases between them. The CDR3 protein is CASSISVQTGNTIYF. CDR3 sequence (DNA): TGTGCCAGTAGTATCTCAGTACAAACTGGAAACACCATATATTTT.

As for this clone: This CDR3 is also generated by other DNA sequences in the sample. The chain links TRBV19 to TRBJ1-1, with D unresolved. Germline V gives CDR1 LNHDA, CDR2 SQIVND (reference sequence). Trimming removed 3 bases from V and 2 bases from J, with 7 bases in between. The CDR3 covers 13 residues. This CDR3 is CASSIIPNTEAFF. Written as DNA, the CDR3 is TGTGCCAGTAGTATTATCCCCAACACTGAAGCTTTCTTT.

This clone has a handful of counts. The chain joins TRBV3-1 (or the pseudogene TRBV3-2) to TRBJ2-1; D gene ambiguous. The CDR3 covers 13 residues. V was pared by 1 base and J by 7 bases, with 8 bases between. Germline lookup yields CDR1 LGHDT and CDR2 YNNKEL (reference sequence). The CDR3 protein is CASSQVDLNEQFF. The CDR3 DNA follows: TGTGCCAGCAGCCAAGTTGACTTGAATGAGCAGTTCTTC.

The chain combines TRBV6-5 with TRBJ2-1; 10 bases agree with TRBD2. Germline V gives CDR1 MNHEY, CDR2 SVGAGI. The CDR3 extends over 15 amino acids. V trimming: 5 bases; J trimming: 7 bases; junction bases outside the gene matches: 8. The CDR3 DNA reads TGTGCCAGCAGTAGTCCGGGACTAGCGAGGAATGAGCAGTTCTTC. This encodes CASSSPGLARNEQFF.

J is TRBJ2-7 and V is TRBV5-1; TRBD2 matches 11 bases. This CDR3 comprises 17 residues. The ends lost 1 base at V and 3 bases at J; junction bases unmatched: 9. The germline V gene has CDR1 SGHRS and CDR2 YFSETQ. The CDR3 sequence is CASSLRIAGGPSYEQYF. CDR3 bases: TGCGCCAGCAGCTTGAGAATAGCGGGGGGGCCGAGCTACGAGCAGTACTTC.

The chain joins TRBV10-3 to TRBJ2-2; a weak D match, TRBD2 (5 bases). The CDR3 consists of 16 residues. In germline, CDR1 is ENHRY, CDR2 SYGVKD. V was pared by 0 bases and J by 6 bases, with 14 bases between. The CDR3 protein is CAISESLVEGAGELFF. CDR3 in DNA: TGTGCCATCAGTGAGTCCCTAGTTGAGGGAGCCGGGGAGCTGTTTTTT.

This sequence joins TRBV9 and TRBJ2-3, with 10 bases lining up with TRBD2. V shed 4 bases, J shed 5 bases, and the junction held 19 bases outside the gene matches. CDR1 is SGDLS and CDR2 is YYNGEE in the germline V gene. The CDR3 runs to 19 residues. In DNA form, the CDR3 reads TGTGCCAGCAGCCCACAGCCCGGGGCTAGCGGGAGTGTATTAGATACGCAGTATTTT. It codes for CASSPQPGASGSVLDTQYF.

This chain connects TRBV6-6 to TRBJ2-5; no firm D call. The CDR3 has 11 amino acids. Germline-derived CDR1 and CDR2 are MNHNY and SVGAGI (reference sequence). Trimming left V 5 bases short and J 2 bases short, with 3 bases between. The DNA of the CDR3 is TGTGCCAGCAGTGCGCAAGAGACCCAGTACTTC. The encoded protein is CASSAQETQYF.

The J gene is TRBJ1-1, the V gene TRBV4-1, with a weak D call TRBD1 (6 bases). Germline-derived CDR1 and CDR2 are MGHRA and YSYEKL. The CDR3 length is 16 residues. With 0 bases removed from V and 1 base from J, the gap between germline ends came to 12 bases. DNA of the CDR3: TGCGCCAGCAGCCAAGATCCTCCGGACAGGAACACTGAAGCTTTCTTT. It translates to CASSQDPPDRNTEAFF.

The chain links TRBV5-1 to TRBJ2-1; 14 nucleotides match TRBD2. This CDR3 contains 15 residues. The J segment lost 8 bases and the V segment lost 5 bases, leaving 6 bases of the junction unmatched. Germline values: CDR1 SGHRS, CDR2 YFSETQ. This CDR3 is CASRGGLAGAYEQFF. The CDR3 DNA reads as TGCGCCAGCAGAGGGGGACTAGCGGGGGCTTATGAGCAGTTCTTC.

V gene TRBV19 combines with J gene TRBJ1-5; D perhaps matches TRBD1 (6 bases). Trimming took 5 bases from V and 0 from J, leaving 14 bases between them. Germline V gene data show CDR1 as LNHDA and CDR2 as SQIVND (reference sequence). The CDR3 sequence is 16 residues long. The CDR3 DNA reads TGTGCCAGTAGTCCTATCAGGGGCAATAGCAATCAGCCCCAGCATTTT. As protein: CASSPIRGNSNQPQHF.

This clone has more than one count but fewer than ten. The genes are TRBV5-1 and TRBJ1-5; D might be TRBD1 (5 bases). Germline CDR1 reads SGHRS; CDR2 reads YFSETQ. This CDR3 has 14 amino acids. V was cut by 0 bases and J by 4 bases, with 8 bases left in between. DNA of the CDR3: TGCGCCAGCAGCTTGGGGGGGACTAATCAGCCCCAGCATTTT. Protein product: CASSLGGTNQPQHF.